Listed here are 26 T cell receptor beta chains from one sample, sequenced in a study of OX40 agonist ivuxolimab in advanced cancers. Clones were sequenced by immunoSEQ multiplex PCR, and TCRdb holds only the in-frame ones, with some missing. The sample consists of around 70,000 clones, more than 75% of them appearing once. The sample in question was CD4+ or CD8+ T cells sorted from blood, obtained in a trial of the OX40 agonist ivuxolimab. These receptors were collected from an adult with an advanced solid tumor such as melanoma, head and neck, liver or kidney cancer.

The chain combines TRBV5-4 with TRBJ2-7; tentatively, D is TRBD2 (6 bases). From germline, CDR1 is SGHNT and CDR2 YYREEE (reference sequence). Deletions cut 1 base from V and 7 bases from J, with 12 bases between. This CDR3 is built from 13 residues. CDR3 sequence (DNA): TGTGCCAGCAGCTTGCTGGGACTTGGTGAGCAGTACTTC. It translates to CASSLLGLGEQYF.

V gene TRBV5-6 combines with J gene TRBJ1-5; 8 bases line up with TRBD1. J gave up 8 bases and V 4 bases, and 8 bases lay outside the gene matches. The CDR3 is 14 residues long. Germline CDR1 and CDR2: SGHDT and YYEEEE. The CDR3 nucleotides are TGTGCCAGCAGCAATACAGGGGGGTGGGAGCCCCAGCATTTT. Residues: CASSNTGGWEPQHF.

The rearrangement links TRBV5-4 to TRBJ1-1; D unclear. This CDR3 is 15 amino acids long. V dropped 0 bases and J dropped 5 bases, with 14 bases sitting between them. The germline V gene has CDR1 SGHNT and CDR2 YYREEE (reference sequence). Here the CDR3 reads CASSLAGLGGTEAFF. CDR3 sequence (DNA): TGTGCCAGCAGCTTGGCCGGCCTGGGAGGGACTGAAGCTTTCTTT.

V usage is TRBV18 and J usage is TRBJ1-1; possible D gene TRBD1, 5 bases. From germline, CDR1 is KGHSH and CDR2 LQKENI. Trimming took off 6 bases at V and 3 bases at J, with 11 bases between the two ends. The length of the CDR3 is 13 residues. The CDR3 DNA is TGTGCCAGCTCCCGCGGAGGGGACACTGAAGCTTTCTTT. Translated, it gives CASSRGGDTEAFF. The whole variable domain, remainder taken from reference TRBV18 and TRBJ1-1, is NAGVMQNPRHLVRRRGQEARLRCSPMKGHSHVYWYRQLPEEGLKFMVYLQKENIIDESGMPKERFSAEFPKEGPSILRIQQVVRGDSAAYFCASSRGGDTEAFFGQGTRLTVV.

This clone came up once. As DNA, the CDR3 is TGTGCCAGCAGCCTCGACTACTCTGGAAACACCATATATTTT. Translated, it gives CASSLDYSGNTIYF. The rearrangement joins TRBV6-6 to TRBJ1-3, with unresolved D. The CDR3 has 14 amino acids. The V end was cut by 6 bases, the J end by 0 bases, with 9 bases between. Germline lookup yields CDR1 MNHNY and CDR2 SVGAGI (reference sequence).

This chain joins TRBV30 and TRBJ1-1, with D uncertain. V was trimmed by 4 bases and J by 7 bases, leaving 10 bases between them. The CDR3 consists of 11 residues. CDR1 and CDR2 from the germline V gene are GTSNPN and SVGIG (reference sequence). DNA for the CDR3: TGTGCCTGGAAGGATCGGGGTGAAGCTTTCTTT. Translated, it gives CAWKDRGEAFF. Full variable domain (missing parts from reference TRBV30 and TRBJ1-1): SQTIHQWPATLVQPVGSPLSLECTVEGTSNPNLYWYRQAAGRGLQLLFYSVGIGQISSEVPQNLSASRPQDRQFILSSKKLLLSDSGFYLCAWKDRGEAFFGQGTRLTVV.

The chain employs TRBV6-1 and TRBJ2-7; D is possibly TRBD1 (6 bases). Germline CDR1 is MNHNS and CDR2 is SASEGT. V was pared by 7 bases and J by 3 bases, with 19 bases between. The CDR3 has 15 amino acids. This CDR3 reads CASTISGAGYYEQYF. CDR3 bases: TGTGCCAGCACTATCTCAGGGGCAGGGTACTACGAGCAGTACTTC.

The chain uses TRBV7-8 and TRBJ2-3; either TRBD1 or TRBD2 may supply D (5 bases each). The germline V gene encodes CDR1 SGHVS and CDR2 FQNEAQ. The CDR3 length is 13 residues. Trimming took off 5 bases at V and 4 bases at J, with 10 bases between the two ends. In nucleotides, the CDR3 is TGTGCCAGCAGCCTGGGGCGGGCAGATACGCAGTATTTT. Translation: CASSLGRADTQYF.

The chain carries TRBV7-2 and TRBJ2-6, with D tentatively TRBD2 (6 bases). Between the trimmed V and J ends, which lost 7 bases and 0 bases, there was a span of 16 bases. The CDR3 runs 17 residues. Looked up from germline, CDR1 is SGHTA and CDR2 is FQGNSA. CDR3 bases: TGTGCCAGCACCCCTGACGGGGGACTCTCTGGGGCCAACGTCCTGACTTTC. Its translation: CASTPDGGLSGANVLTF.

This rearrangement joins TRBV9 to TRBJ2-1; TRBD1 or TRBD2 may be the D gene (5 bases each). Germline values: CDR1 SGDLS, CDR2 YYNGEE. The V and J ends lost 2 bases and 6 bases respectively, with 12 bases between them. The length of the CDR3 is 14 residues. For the CDR3, the DNA is TGTGCCAGCAGCGTCGGGACCGGCCCCAATGAGCAGTTCTTC. This sequence encodes CASSVGTGPNEQFF.

This clone was recorded once. The V call is TRBV6-5, the J call TRBJ2-7; D unclear. This CDR3 has 13 residues. The germline V gene has CDR1 MNHEY and CDR2 SVGAGI. V was clipped by 2 bases and J by 1 base, with 6 bases between them. CDR3 region: CASSYAESYEQYF. The CDR3 bases are TGTGCCAGCAGTTACGCGGAGTCCTACGAGCAGTACTTC.

This clone has only a few counts. The chain is built from TRBV7-2 and TRBJ1-2; a weak D match, TRBD1 (6 bases). The CDR3 extends over 15 amino acids. V shed 0 bases and J shed 7 bases, with 15 bases lying between them. CDR1 SGHTA and CDR2 FQGNSA come from the germline V gene. CDR3 loop: CASSLANRDPGGYTF. In DNA form, the CDR3 reads TGTGCCAGCAGCTTAGCGAACAGGGATCCAGGTGGCTACACCTTC. The entire variable domain, with the rest obtained from reference TRBV7-2 and TRBJ1-2, is as follows: GAGVSQSPSNKVTEKGKDVELRCDPISGHTALYWYRQSLGQGLEFLIYFQGNSAPDKSGLPSDRFSAERTGGSVSTLTIQRTQQEDSAVYLCASSLANRDPGGYTFGSGTRLTVV.

This clone was observed a single time. This chain uses TRBV5-1 with TRBJ1-1, with TRBD1 matching 7 bases. V gave up 4 bases and J gave up 7 bases; unmatched junction bases: 7. This CDR3 comprises 13 residues. The germline gives CDR1 SGHRS, CDR2 YFSETQ. CDR3 nucleotides: TGCGCCAGCAGCCCTGGACAGGTCCTTGAAGCTTTCTTT. Encoded protein: CASSPGQVLEAFF.

The chain employs TRBV2 and TRBJ2-7; 7 bases are a match to TRBD1. The CDR3 length is 15 residues. The V segment lost 4 bases and the J segment 2 bases; nucleotides outside the gene matches: 8. The germline CDR1 and CDR2 sequences are SNHLY and FYNNEI. CDR3 loop: CASSGVQGFTYEQYF. Here the CDR3 DNA reads TGTGCCAGCAGTGGCGTACAGGGGTTCACCTACGAGCAGTACTTC.

The chain employs TRBV5-4 and TRBJ2-4; D unclear. The germline gives CDR1 SGHNT, CDR2 YYREEE (reference sequence). Trimming removed 3 bases from V and 0 bases from J, with 10 bases in between. The CDR3 runs to 15 residues. The CDR3 region has the DNA TGTGCCAGCAGCTCCCGTGGGATAGCCAAAAACATTCAGTACTTC. Translated: CASSSRGIAKNIQYF.

The genes are TRBV6-6 and TRBJ2-4; D call uncertain. This CDR3 has 12 residues. CDR1 and CDR2 (germline): MNHNY, SVGAGI (reference sequence). V shed 6 bases and J shed 9 bases, with 12 bases lying between them. CDR3 loop: CASRTPTGIQYF. DNA of the CDR3: TGTGCCAGCAGAACCCCAACGGGCATTCAGTACTTC.

The chain links TRBV6-1 to TRBJ2-7; D is undetermined. Germline lookup yields CDR1 MNHNS and CDR2 SASEGT. The V gene lost 3 bases and the J gene lost 3 bases, with 9 bases spanning the gap. The CDR3 covers 13 residues. This CDR3 reads CASSDSSLYEQYF. The CDR3 DNA reads as TGTGCCAGCAGTGACTCCAGCCTCTACGAGCAGTACTTC.

The V gene is TRBV11-2, the J gene TRBJ2-3, with TRBD2 identical over 7 bases. V shed 2 bases and J 3 bases; nucleotides not matched to a gene: 8. Germline CDR1 reads SGHAT; CDR2 reads FQNNGV. The CDR3 runs 16 residues. The CDR3 protein is CASSLFGGRATDTQYF. In DNA, the CDR3 is TGTGCCAGCAGCTTATTCGGTGGGAGGGCGACAGATACGCAGTATTTT. The variable domain in full, with the rest retrieved from reference TRBV11-2 and TRBJ2-3, is EAGVAQSPRYKIIEKRQSVAFWCNPISGHATLYWYQQILGQGPKLLIQFQNNGVVDDSQLPKDRFSAERLKGVDSTLKIQPAKLEDSAVYLCASSLFGGRATDTQYFGPGTRLTVL.

The chain links TRBV29-1 to TRBJ1-1; tentatively, D is TRBD1 (5 bases). V lost 0 bases to trimming and J lost 6 bases, with 14 bases between them. This CDR3 is 14 amino acids long. Germline V gene sequence: CDR1 SQVTM, CDR2 ANQGSEA. This CDR3 reads CSVEDRRRGAEAFF. As DNA, the CDR3 is TGCAGCGTTGAAGATCGCCGTCGGGGCGCTGAAGCTTTCTTT. Full variable domain (missing parts from reference TRBV29-1 and TRBJ1-1): SAVISQKPSRDICQRGTSLTIQCQVDSQVTMMFWYRQQPGQSLTLIATANQGSEATYESGFVIDKFPISRPNLTFSTLTVSNMSPEDSSIYLCSVEDRRRGAEAFFGQGTRLTVV.

The rearrangement joins TRBV11-2 to TRBJ1-2; possible D gene TRBD1, 5 bases. The germline gives CDR1 SGHAT, CDR2 FQNNGV. The CDR3 consists of 12 residues. Trimming cost V 4 bases and J 6 bases, with 9 bases left between them. CDR3 sequence: CASSWGGDGYTF. As DNA, the CDR3 is TGTGCCAGCAGCTGGGGCGGAGATGGCTACACCTTC.

This sequence joins TRBV7-9 and TRBJ1-1; 7 positions agree with TRBD1. V was pared by 3 bases and J by 1 base, with 2 bases of the junction left unmatched. The CDR3 length is 14 residues. Germline loops: CDR1 SEHNR, CDR2 FQNEAQ (reference sequence). CDR3 in DNA: TGTGCCAGCAGCTTGACAGGGCCGAACACTGAAGCTTTCTTT. Its translation: CASSLTGPNTEAFF.

The rearrangement uses TRBV7-2 and TRBJ1-2; TRBD1 aligns across 7 bases. With V trimmed by 5 bases and J by 8 bases, 5 bases remained unmatched. Germline V gene data show CDR1 as SGHTA and CDR2 as FQGNSA. This CDR3 comprises 12 residues. CDR3 residues: CASSPQGRGYTF. In DNA form, the CDR3 reads TGTGCCAGCAGCCCACAGGGGAGGGGCTACACCTTC.

This rearrangement joins TRBV7-2 to TRBJ2-4; TRBD1 matches 9 bases. The CDR3 is 19 residues long. V lost 3 bases to trimming and J lost 1 base; unmatched junction nucleotides: 13. CDR1 is SGHTA and CDR2 is FQGNSA in the germline V gene. This CDR3 reads CASSLEAGQGKMAKNIQYF. The CDR3 DNA reads TGTGCCAGCAGCTTGGAGGCTGGACAGGGGAAGATGGCCAAAAACATTCAGTACTTC.

V is TRBV2 and J is TRBJ2-2; 15 bases agree with TRBD2. Germline CDR1 SNHLY, CDR2 FYNNEI. V trimming: 6 bases; J trimming: 5 bases; junction bases outside the gene matches: 7. The CDR3 extends over 17 amino acids. CDR3 sequence reads: CASRGLAGGDFTGELFF. The CDR3 coding sequence is TGTGCCAGCAGGGGACTAGCGGGAGGAGACTTTACCGGGGAGCTGTTTTTT.

This clone was detected a few times. V gene TRBV2 combines with J gene TRBJ2-7, with 9 positions matching TRBD2. CDR1 is SNHLY, CDR2 FYNNEI, per germline. V gave up 3 bases and J gave up 6 bases; unmatched junction bases: 6. The CDR3 contains 14 residues. In DNA form, the CDR3 reads TGTGCCAGCAGTGAGCCCCTAGCGGGGCCCGAGCAGTACTTC. It is translated as CASSEPLAGPEQYF.

The chain carries TRBV5-1 and TRBJ1-2; D possibly corresponds to TRBD1 (5 bases). Germline values: CDR1 SGHRS, CDR2 YFSETQ. Trimming cost V 4 bases and J 6 bases, with 16 bases left between them. CDR3 size: 14 residues. CDR3 loop: CASSPAGRADGYTF. The CDR3 bases are TGCGCCAGCAGCCCGGCGGGCAGGGCAGATGGCTACACCTTC. Based on the CDR3 plus reference TRBV5-1 and TRBJ1-2, the full variable domain is KAGVTQTPRYLIKTRGQQVTLSCSPISGHRSVSWYQQTPGQGLQFLFEYFSETQRNKGNFPGRFSGRQFSNSRSEMNVSTLELGDSALYLCASSPAGRADGYTFGSGTRLTVV.